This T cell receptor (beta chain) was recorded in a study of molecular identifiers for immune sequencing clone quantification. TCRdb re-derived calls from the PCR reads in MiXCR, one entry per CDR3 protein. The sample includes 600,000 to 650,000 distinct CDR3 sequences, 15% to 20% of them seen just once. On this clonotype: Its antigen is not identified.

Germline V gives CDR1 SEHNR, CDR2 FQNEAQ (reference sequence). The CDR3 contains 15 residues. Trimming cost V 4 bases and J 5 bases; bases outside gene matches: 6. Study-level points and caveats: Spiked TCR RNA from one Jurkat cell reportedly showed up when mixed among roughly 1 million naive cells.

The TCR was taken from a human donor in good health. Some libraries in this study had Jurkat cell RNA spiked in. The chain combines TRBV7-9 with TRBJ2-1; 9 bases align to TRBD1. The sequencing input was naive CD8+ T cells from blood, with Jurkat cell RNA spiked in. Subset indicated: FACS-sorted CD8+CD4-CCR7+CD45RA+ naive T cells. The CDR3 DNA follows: TGTGCCAGCAGCTCGCGGGACAGGGTCGACAATGAGCAGTTCTTC. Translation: CASSSRDRVDNEQFF.